The following is a T cell receptor (beta chain) sequence with its context. The entry originates in a study of T cells expressing NK-cell markers. Overall study context: Sorted CD3+CD56+NKG2C+, CD3+CD56+NKG2C- and CD3+CD56-NKG2C+ T-cell subsets were beta-chain profiled. Seven donors tested HCMV-seropositive and one tested seronegative among the eight sequenced.

CDR3 length: 16 residues. Germline-derived CDR1 and CDR2 are MNHEY and SMNVEV (reference sequence). Synthesis of TCR beta cDNA relied on 5'RACE template switching carrying UMIs. TCRdb reanalyzed the 5' RACE reads, giving one entry per CDR3 protein sequence and no DNA. This table lists 300,000 to 450,000 distinct CDR3 sequences. Material: blood T cells: a sorted CD56 or NKG2C T cell subset, CD4+ or CD8+ T cells, or bulk PBMC T cells (not recorded which). V is TRBV27 and J is TRBJ2-1; checking the TCRdb D call of TRBD1 is not possible without DNA. The sequence came from a man aged 18-70 years in good health. This CDR3 is CASSLSAGRLYNEQFF.